A single sample is the source of the 15 T cell receptor beta chains below, sequenced in a study of T cells in Graves' hyperthyroidism and ophthalmopathy. Authors of the study amplified TCR beta CDR3 regions from RNA transcripts. During a first-round RT-PCR of the TCR CDR3, the HTBI primer set was used. Each CDR3 protein is one row after TCRdb ran MiXCR on the multiplex PCR reads. Seen here are around 300,000 distinct CDR3 sequences, roughly 14% observed once, and the top ten hold 7.5% to 8%. The specimen sequenced was blood. These receptors all come from a woman in her 30s with Graves' hyperthyroidism that later progressed to Graves' ophthalmopathy.

This clonotype appeared many times. The V and J genes are TRBV5-1 and TRBJ1-6, with a possible D match to TRBD1 (6 bases). The CDR3 is made up of 17 amino acids. Germline CDR1 is SGHRS and CDR2 is YFSETQ. V gave up 4 bases and J gave up 0 bases, with 14 bases separating them. The CDR3 bases are TGCGCCAGCAGCCGACAGGAAATGAGCTCCTATAATTCACCCCTCCACTTT. Its translation is CASSRQEMSSYNSPLHF.

As to this clonotype: This clone may be a read error of a much larger clone one base away. The chain employs TRBV7-9 and TRBJ2-3, with D possibly being TRBD1 (5 bases). Near its end, the DNA agrees better with TRBJ1-5, so the J call may be wrong. Germline CDR1 and CDR2: SEHNR and FQNEAQ (reference sequence). This CDR3 is 12 amino acids long. The CDR3: CASSLGEGTQHF. The CDR3 DNA follows: TGTGCCAGCAGCCTGGGGGAAGGTACGCAGCATTTT.

A remark on this clonotype: At one of its ends the junction is not consistent with the germline gene, which may arise from a read error. The V gene is TRBV11-3, the J gene TRBJ2-1; tentative D call: TRBD1 (6 bases). The germline gives CDR1 SGHNT, CDR2 YENEEA. CDR3 length equals 15 residues. The CDR3 here is CAISLGDRIYNEQFF. CDR3 coding DNA: TGTGCCATCAGCTTAGGAGACAGGATTTACAATGAGCAGTTCTTC.

There are a few counts of this clonotype. The rearrangement uses TRBV6-2 or TRBV6-3 and TRBJ2-2, with 12 bases matching TRBD2. Germline CDR1 MNHEY, CDR2 SVGEGT. The trim removed 5 bases at V and 6 bases at J, leaving 16 bases unmatched. This CDR3 is 19 amino acids long. DNA for the CDR3: TGTGCCAGCAGTACGCTAAACGGACTAGCGGGAAGGGGCGCCGGGGAGCTGTTTTTT. Protein product: CASSTLNGLAGRGAGELFF.

Comments on this clonotype: This may come from a read error, since a much larger clone is one base off. The J gene is TRBJ2-3, the V gene TRBV6-1; 7 nucleotides agree with TRBD2. Germline CDR1 and CDR2: MNHNS and SASEGT. The CDR3 has 16 residues. The CDR3 sequence is CSSSPGRAGITDTQYF. The CDR3 nucleotides read TGTTCCAGCAGTCCCGGGCGAGCGGGAATAACAGATACGCAGTATTTT.

The V call is TRBV10-2, the J call TRBJ2-5; no clear D gene. V was clipped by 8 bases and J by 3 bases, with 7 bases between them. The CDR3 covers 11 residues. Per germline, CDR1 WSHSY and CDR2 SAAADI. CDR3 region: CASAEKETQYF. The CDR3 DNA sequence: TGCGCCAGCGCCGAAAAAGAGACCCAGTACTTC.

This clonotype was counted ten times or more. CDR3 sequence (DNA): TGTGCCAGCACTCGAGGCTCCTACGAGCAGTACTTC. This gives the protein CASTRGSYEQYF. V and J are TRBV6-1 and TRBJ2-7; D not certain. CDR1 is MNHNS, CDR2 SASEGT, per germline. V shed 7 bases and J shed 0 bases, with 7 bases lying between them. The length of the CDR3 is 12 residues.

This clonotype came up many times. The chain couples TRBV4-1 to TRBJ2-1; D may be TRBD2 (5 bases). The germline V and J ends were trimmed by 0 bases and 8 bases, with 14 bases remaining between them. The CDR3 is 15 residues long. Germline CDR1 MGHRA, CDR2 YSYEKL. Here the CDR3 DNA reads TGCGCCAGCAGCCAAGACGGAGCTAGCTTCGATGAGCAGTTCTTC. It encodes CASSQDGASFDEQFF.

The CDR3 here is CSASSASSPPGLRRETQYF. The DNA for the CDR3 is TGCAGTGCTAGTAGTGCCAGCTCACCCCCGGGACTCCGGCGCGAGACCCAGTACTTC. This chain joins TRBV20-1 and TRBJ2-5; maybe TRBD2 (6 bases). This CDR3 contains 19 residues. Trimming cost V 3 bases and J 5 bases, with 31 bases left between them. CDR1 and CDR2 from the germline V gene are DFQATT and SNEGSKA (reference sequence).

This clonotype was recorded a few times. The V gene is TRBV5-4, the J gene TRBJ2-3; D might be TRBD2 (5 bases). The CDR3 is 15 amino acids. V was pared by 4 bases and J by 5 bases, with 17 bases between. The germline gives CDR1 SGHNT, CDR2 YYREEE (reference sequence). The CDR3 here is CASSPTPFEGDTQYF. The CDR3 coding sequence is TGTGCCAGCAGCCCGACCCCCTTTGAGGGAGATACGCAGTATTTT.

At least ten counts were recorded for this clonotype. V and J are TRBV9 and TRBJ2-7, with D uncertain. Between the trimmed V and J ends, which lost 0 bases and 6 bases, there was a span of 10 bases. CDR1 is SGDLS, CDR2 YYNGEE, per germline. The CDR3 extends over 13 amino acids. The CDR3 sequence is CASSVGLRAEQYF. The CDR3 nucleotides are TGTGCCAGCAGCGTAGGGTTGAGAGCCGAGCAGTACTTC.

This clonotype has ten or more counts. This chain connects TRBV7-6 to TRBJ2-7, with 8 positions matching TRBD1. The CDR3 has 14 amino acids. CDR1 is SGHVS and CDR2 is FNYEAQ in the germline V gene. The J segment lost 7 bases and the V segment lost 5 bases, leaving 10 bases of the junction unmatched. CDR3 protein: CASSLRGPSWEQYF. In DNA, the CDR3 is TGTGCCAGCAGCCTCAGGGGGCCCAGCTGGGAGCAGTACTTC. The variable domain in full, completed from reference TRBV7-6 and TRBJ2-7, reads GAGVSQSPRYKVTKRGQDVALRCDPISGHVSLYWYRQALGQGPEFLTYFNYEAQQDKSGLPNDRFSAERPEGSISTLTIQRTEQRDSAMYRCASSLRGPSWEQYFGPGTRLTVT.

About this clonotype: A much larger clone differs from this one at a single base, so this may be a read error. This chain uses TRBV24-1 with TRBJ2-7; TRBD1 agrees at 11 bases. This CDR3 spans 14 amino acids. With 5 bases clipped from V and 6 bases from J, the junction kept 5 bases outside the gene matches. Per germline, CDR1 KGHDR and CDR2 SFDVKD. In DNA, the CDR3 is TGTGCCACCAGTGGGGACAGGGGGAACCCCGAGCAGTACTTC. Translation: CATSGDRGNPEQYF.

This clonotype was found many times. The rearrangement joins TRBV6-1 to TRBJ1-2; D is ambiguous. The CDR3 sequence is 15 residues long. Looked up from germline, CDR1 is MNHNS and CDR2 is SASEGT. Trimming removed 0 bases at V and 4 bases at J, with 12 bases between. This chain's CDR3 is CASSEAFPGIYGYTF. As DNA, the CDR3 is TGTGCCAGCAGTGAAGCTTTCCCCGGGATCTATGGCTACACCTTC.

The sample holds many counts of this clonotype. The chain joins TRBV27 to TRBJ2-1; the match to TRBD2 covers 14 bases. This CDR3 contains 15 residues. The V gene's germline CDR1 is MNHEY and CDR2 SMNVEV (reference sequence). With V trimmed by 4 bases and J by 7 bases, 3 bases remained unmatched. The CDR3 DNA is TGTGCCAGCAGTTCCGGGACTAGCGGGAGAAATGAGCAGTTCTTC. It codes for CASSSGTSGRNEQFF.